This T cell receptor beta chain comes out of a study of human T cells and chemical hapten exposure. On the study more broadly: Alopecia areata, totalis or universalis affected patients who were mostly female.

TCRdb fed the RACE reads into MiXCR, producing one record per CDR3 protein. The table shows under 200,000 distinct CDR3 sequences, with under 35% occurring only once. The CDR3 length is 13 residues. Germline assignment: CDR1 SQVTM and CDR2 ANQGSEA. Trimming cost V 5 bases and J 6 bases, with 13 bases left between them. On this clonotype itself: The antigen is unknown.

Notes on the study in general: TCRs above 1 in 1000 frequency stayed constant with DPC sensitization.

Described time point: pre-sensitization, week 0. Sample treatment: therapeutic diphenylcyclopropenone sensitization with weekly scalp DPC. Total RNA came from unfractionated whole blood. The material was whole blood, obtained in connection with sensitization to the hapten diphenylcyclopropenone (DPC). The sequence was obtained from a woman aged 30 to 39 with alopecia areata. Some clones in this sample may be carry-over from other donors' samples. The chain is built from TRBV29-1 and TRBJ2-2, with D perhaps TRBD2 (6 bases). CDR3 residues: CSVRRDPAGELFF. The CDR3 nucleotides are TGCAGCGTTCGGCGGGACCCCGCCGGGGAGCTGTTTTTT.